This T cell receptor beta chain comes out of a study of cytomegalovirus exposure and HLA in healthy donors. With regard to this clone: Its antigen is not identified.

The CDR3 is 15 amino acids. Germline loops: CDR1 GTSNPN, CDR2 SVGIG (reference sequence). Losses at the gene ends were 4 bases for V and 2 bases for J; bases not matched to a gene: 11. Study conclusions and caveats: CMV serostatus was the only immune exposure information that was available. Among TCR beta chains, those listed as cytomegalovirus-associated numbered under 200. Among the sequence variants, a highly shared cluster was likely an artifact of sequencing. Later on, a genetic analysis was performed. It linked a missense variant in DCLRE1C with V- and J-gene trimming of TCR beta.

Primers: 60 Vbeta forward and 13 Jbeta reverse. Using immunoSEQ multiplex PCR, the repertoire was profiled, and TCRdb retains in-frame clones only, with some absent. The data show under 200,000 clones, approximately 77% seen once. The sequenced material came from PBMCs. V usage is TRBV30 and J usage is TRBJ2-7; the match to TRBD1 covers 7 bases. This sequence originates from a male donor in good health and CMV-seropositive. The CDR3 DNA follows: TGTGCCTGGACTATTGGACAGGTGGCCACCTACGAGCAGTACTTC. Encoded protein: CAWTIGQVATYEQYF.